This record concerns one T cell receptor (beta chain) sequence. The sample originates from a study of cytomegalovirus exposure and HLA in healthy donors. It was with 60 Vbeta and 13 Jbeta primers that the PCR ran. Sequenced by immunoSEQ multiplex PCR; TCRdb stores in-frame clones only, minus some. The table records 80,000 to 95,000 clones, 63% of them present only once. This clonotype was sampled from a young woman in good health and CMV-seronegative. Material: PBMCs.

Here the CDR3 DNA reads TGTGCCAGCAGTGAACGGGTTAACTACGAGCAGTACTTC. Its translation: CASSERVNYEQYF. The chain recombines TRBV6-4 with TRBJ2-7; no clear D gene. The germline gives CDR1 MRHNA, CDR2 SNTAGT. V was cut by 3 bases and J by 3 bases, with 9 bases left in between. The CDR3 consists of 13 residues.